The 32 T cell receptor beta chains in this list originate from one sample, sequenced in a study of blood T cell repertoires in COVID-19. Here immunoSEQ multiplex PCR was the method, and the copy in TCRdb shows in-frame clones only, minus some. The sample lists some 270,000 clones; 85% were seen once. Sequenced material: PBMCs or T cells enriched from blood (not recorded which). These receptors all stem from a woman between 45 and 65 years old with acute COVID-19.

The sample holds one count of this clone. The chain uses TRBV15 and TRBJ2-5; 9 bases align to TRBD2. The CDR3 has 14 residues. The junction had 4 bases not matched to a gene; V was cut back by 6 bases and J by 2 bases. Germline V gives CDR1 LNHNV, CDR2 YYDKDF (reference sequence). CDR3 protein: CATRLAGLQETQYF. The CDR3 nucleotides read TGTGCCACCAGACTAGCGGGTTTACAAGAGACCCAGTACTTC.

The chain employs TRBV21-1 and TRBJ1-2; no check of the table's D call, TRBD1, against the DNA was made. TRBV21-1 is shown as a pseudogene. There are 16 residues in the CDR3. The DNA of the CDR3 is TGTGCCAGCACCGAGAACCGTCACAGGGGGTTCTATGGCTACACCTTC. Its translation is CASTENRHRGFYGYTF.

The chain employs TRBV30 and TRBJ2-1; 15 bases map to TRBD2. The length of the CDR3 is 14 residues. J was trimmed by 9 bases and V by 4 bases; bases with no gene match: 4. CDR1 and CDR2 from the germline V gene are GTSNPN and SVGIG (reference sequence). This CDR3 is CAWKGTSGGSEQFF. The CDR3 DNA reads as TGTGCCTGGAAAGGGACTAGCGGGGGGTCTGAGCAGTTCTTC.

This chain joins TRBV14 and TRBJ2-5, with TRBD1 identical over 11 bases. The CDR3 contains 20 residues. The germline gives CDR1 SGHDN, CDR2 FVKESK. V was clipped by 3 bases and J by 2 bases; unmatched bases: 17. This chain's CDR3 is CASSHRPGDRGRKGQETQYF. The DNA for the CDR3 is TGTGCCAGCAGCCATCGCCCGGGGGACAGGGGGAGAAAAGGACAAGAGACCCAGTACTTC.

This clone was seen many times. This chain uses TRBV11-3 with TRBJ2-7; TRBD2 aligns across 13 bases. V dropped 1 base and J dropped 5; count of bases not matched to a gene: 5. The CDR3 loop spans 16 amino acids. Germline V lookup: CDR1 SGHNT, CDR2 YENEEA. The CDR3 protein is CASSLGLGLAGDEQYF. As DNA, the CDR3 is TGTGCCAGCAGCTTAGGGCTCGGACTAGCGGGGGACGAGCAGTACTTC.

The CDR3 DNA follows: TGTGCCAGCAGCGGGACGACAGGGGGCTATTACAATGAGCAGTTCTTC. Translating gives CASSGTTGGYYNEQFF. This chain uses TRBV14 with TRBJ2-1; TRBD1 agrees at 10 bases. The CDR3 is made up of 16 amino acids. CDR1 and CDR2 (germline): SGHDN, FVKESK. V lost 5 bases to trimming and J lost 4 bases; unmatched junction nucleotides: 8.

This rearrangement joins TRBV2 to TRBJ1-1; a weak D match, TRBD1 (5 bases). This CDR3 has 15 residues. Germline V gene lookup returns CDR1 SNHLY and CDR2 FYNNEI. Trimming pared 3 bases from V and 8 bases from J, leaving 19 bases between. The DNA of the CDR3 is TGTGCCAGCAGTGATAATGGGGGGATCCTGAGCGAAGCTTTCTTT. It is translated as CASSDNGGILSEAFF.

The chain is built from TRBV11-2 and TRBJ2-2, with 9 bases that match TRBD1. With 8 bases clipped from V and 6 bases from J, the junction kept 13 bases outside the gene matches. Germline lookup yields CDR1 SGHAT and CDR2 FQNNGV. This CDR3 spans 16 amino acids. The DNA of the CDR3 is TGTGCCAGCGGGCGATTACAGGGGGCTTTCGCCGGGGAGCTGTTTTTT. This codes for CASGRLQGAFAGELFF.

The rearrangement links TRBV1 to TRBJ2-5; the table names TRBD2, a call not compared with the DNA. TRBV1 is a listed pseudogene. This CDR3 region has 20 residues. In DNA form, the CDR3 reads TGCACCAGCAGCCAAGATAAGGAATACCGGGAGTCGCCCCCTAGGGAGACCCAGTACTTC. This sequence encodes CTSSQDKEYRESPPRETQYF.

The rearrangement links TRBV4-2 to TRBJ2-4, with 9 bases aligning to TRBD1. V was clipped by 1 base and J by 2 bases; unmatched bases: 3. The CDR3 is made up of 16 amino acids. Germline loops: CDR1 LGHNA, CDR2 YNFKEQ. The CDR3, as DNA: TGTGCCAGCAGCCAAGTGGACAGGGGATCCAAAAACATTCAGTACTTC. Translation gives CASSQVDRGSKNIQYF.

This clone was counted a few times. The chain links TRBV5-4 to TRBJ2-7; 8 bases fit TRBD1. The junction had 7 bases not matched to a gene; V was cut back by 4 bases and J by 7 bases. The germline CDR1 and CDR2 sequences are SGHNT and YYREEE (reference sequence). The CDR3 extends over 13 amino acids. CDR3 bases: TGTGCCAGCAGCAGCCAGGGGGCTTTGGAGCAGTACTTC. Translated: CASSSQGALEQYF.

The J gene is TRBJ2-7, the V gene TRBV6-2 or TRBV6-3; 10 nucleotides agree with TRBD2. Germline loops: CDR1 MNHEY, CDR2 SVGEGT. The ends lost 1 base at V and 2 bases at J; junction bases unmatched: 5. The CDR3 spans 16 residues. The DNA of the CDR3 is TGTGCCAGCAGTTACTTTCGTAGCGGGGGGACCTACGAGCAGTACTTC. Translation gives CASSYFRSGGTYEQYF.

Written as DNA, the CDR3 is TGTGCCAGCAGTGAAAGTGGACAACCGATCCGGCGGGAGCTGTTTTTT. Translation gives CASSESGQPIRRELFF. The chain recombines TRBV6-1 with TRBJ2-2; tentatively, D is TRBD1 (5 bases). The CDR3 spans 16 residues. Germline assignment: CDR1 MNHNS and CDR2 SASEGT. Deletions cut 2 bases from V and 9 bases from J, with 19 bases between.

This chain uses TRBV2 with TRBJ2-1; no firm D call. Deletions cut 3 bases from V and 3 bases from J, with 6 bases between. CDR1 is SNHLY, CDR2 FYNNEI, per germline. The CDR3 is 13 amino acids. The CDR3 loop reads CASSDGGYNEQFF. CDR3 nucleotide sequence: TGTGCCAGCAGTGACGGTGGCTACAATGAGCAGTTCTTC. The variable domain in full, with the rest retrieved from reference TRBV2 and TRBJ2-1, is EPEVTQTPSHQVTQMGQEVILRCVPISNHLYFYWYRQILGQKVEFLVSFYNNEISEKSEIFDDQFSVERPDGSNFTLKIRSTKLEDSAMYFCASSDGGYNEQFFGPGTRLTVL.

The chain links TRBV14 to TRBJ2-2, with 7 bases that match TRBD2. The CDR3 length is 17 residues. Trimming at V came to 4 bases and at J to 1 base, leaving 9 bases not matched to a gene. The germline CDR1 and CDR2 sequences are SGHDN and FVKESK. CDR3 residues: CASSLLIGGMNTGELFF. The CDR3 region has the DNA TGTGCCAGCAGCCTCCTGATCGGGGGGATGAACACCGGGGAGCTGTTTTTT.

V and J are TRBV27 and TRBJ1-5; 7 bases align to TRBD1. Per the germline V gene, CDR1 is MNHEY and CDR2 is SMNVEV (reference sequence). The CDR3 runs 15 residues. Trimming cost V 4 bases and J 7 bases; bases outside gene matches: 10. The CDR3 DNA is TGTGCCAGCAGTTCGAACAGGGGTCCTAGCCAGCCCCAGCATTTT. Protein product: CASSSNRGPSQPQHF.

This clone was observed a single time. The chain employs TRBV7-9 and TRBJ2-6, with D tentatively TRBD2 (5 bases). The CDR3 sequence is 17 residues long. Trimming cost V 4 bases and J 0 bases, with 13 bases left between them. Per the germline V gene, CDR1 is SEHNR and CDR2 is FQNEAQ (reference sequence). The CDR3 sequence: CASSWGVGSSGANVLTF. DNA for the CDR3: TGTGCCAGCAGCTGGGGAGTCGGAAGCTCTGGGGCCAACGTCCTGACTTTC.

This clone showed up just once. The CDR3 sequence is CASSRVSAGGPPYNEQFF. Here the CDR3 DNA reads TGTGCCAGCAGCCGGGTGAGCGCGGGGGGCCCCCCCTACAATGAGCAGTTCTTC. The chain has TRBV4-2 and TRBJ2-1, with TRBD2 matching over 8 bases. Looked up from germline, CDR1 is LGHNA and CDR2 is YNFKEQ. The CDR3 has 18 residues. V dropped 4 bases and J dropped 2; count of bases not matched to a gene: 13.

The gene calls are TRBV5-6 and TRBJ1-5, with TRBD1 identical over 8 bases. The V gene's germline CDR1 is SGHDT and CDR2 YYEEEE. This CDR3 comprises 15 residues. The V gene end was trimmed by 4 bases and the J gene end by 3 bases; junction bases not matched to a gene: 6. CDR3 sequence reads: CASSPGQGNNQPQHF. As DNA, the CDR3 is TGTGCCAGCAGCCCCGGACAGGGAAACAATCAGCCCCAGCATTTT.

This clone was recorded a few times. This chain links TRBV7-2 with TRBJ2-1; 8 bases are shared with TRBD2. The V segment lost 2 bases and the J segment 4 bases; nucleotides outside the gene matches: 10. The CDR3 totals 17 residues. The germline V gene has CDR1 SGHTA and CDR2 FQGNSA. CDR3 protein: CASSLRVTGGWYNEQFF. CDR3 sequence (DNA): TGTGCCAGCAGCTTAAGGGTTACGGGGGGGTGGTACAATGAGCAGTTCTTC.

Notes on this clone: The junction shows a germline mismatch at one end, possibly a read error. The rearrangement joins TRBV30 to TRBJ2-1; 10 bases line up with TRBD2. Germline loops: CDR1 GTSNPN, CDR2 SVGIG (reference sequence). The CDR3 extends over 15 amino acids. CDR3 DNA: TGTGCCCGGAGCAGCGGGGGGGCCGATCGGGGTGAGCAGTTCTTC. Translated: CARSSGGADRGEQFF.

The chain employs TRBV2 and TRBJ1-5, with a tentative D call TRBD1 (6 bases). The CDR3 runs to 14 residues. Germline V lookup: CDR1 SNHLY, CDR2 FYNNEI. The germline V and J ends were trimmed by 3 bases and 5 bases, with 11 bases remaining between them. CDR3 sequence (DNA): TGTGCCAGCAGTGAGGGGGCGAGAGATCAGCCCCAGCATTTT. Translation: CASSEGARDQPQHF.

The rearrangement joins TRBV10-3 to TRBJ1-1; 7 bases are shared with TRBD1. The CDR3 contains 16 residues. Per germline, CDR1 ENHRY and CDR2 SYGVKD. V dropped 0 bases and J dropped 1; count of bases not matched to a gene: 5. The CDR3 coding sequence is TGTGCCATCAGTGAGTCGACAGGGAGGACGAACACTGAAGCTTTCTTT. This codes for CAISESTGRTNTEAFF.

This chain connects TRBV11-1 to TRBJ2-7; D perhaps matches TRBD1 (5 bases). This CDR3 contains 15 residues. Trimming removed 1 base at V and 3 bases at J, with 13 bases between. Germline V lookup: CDR1 SGHAT, CDR2 FQDESV (reference sequence). This CDR3 is CASSLGAGKNYEQYF. The DNA for the CDR3 is TGTGCCAGCAGCTTAGGGGCAGGGAAAAACTACGAGCAGTACTTC. The full variable domain, completed using reference TRBV11-1 and TRBJ2-7, is EAEVAQSPRYKITEKSQAVAFWCDPISGHATLYWYRQILGQGPELLVQFQDESVVDDSQLPKDRFSAERLKGVDSTLKIQPAELGDSAMYLCASSLGAGKNYEQYFGPGTRLTVT.

The V call is TRBV7-2, the J call TRBJ1-2, with a possible D match to TRBD1 (6 bases). The germline V gene has CDR1 SGHTA and CDR2 FQGNSA. The CDR3 is 14 residues long. Trimming took 5 bases from V and 5 from J, leaving 15 bases between them. CDR3 sequence reads: CASSPKTGPYGYTF. For the CDR3, the DNA is TGTGCCAGCAGCCCTAAGACAGGCCCTTATGGCTACACCTTC.

This chain links TRBV4-1 with TRBJ1-1; unclear D gene. This CDR3 is built from 18 residues. Germline V CDR1 and CDR2: MGHRA, YSYEKL. Trimming removed 0 bases from V and 1 base from J, with 18 bases in between. CDR3 nucleotides: TGCGCCAGCAGCCAAGAGAATGGGTTTACGCGGAAGAACACTGAAGCTTTCTTT. Protein product: CASSQENGFTRKNTEAFF.

This clone was counted at least ten times. The gene calls are TRBV7-8 and TRBJ2-7; D ambiguous. The CDR3 runs 12 residues. Trimming removed 4 bases at V and 0 bases at J, with 4 bases between. The germline V gene encodes CDR1 SGHVS and CDR2 FQNEAQ. DNA for the CDR3: TGTGCCAGCAGCTCCAGCTCCTACGAGCAGTACTTC. Protein: CASSSSSYEQYF.

This clone was counted once. CDR3 in amino acids: CASSDPGTGEPQYF. CDR3 bases: TGTGCCAGCAGTGACCCCGGGACAGGGGAGCCCCAGTACTTC. V and J are TRBV6-1 and TRBJ2-4, with TRBD1 identical over 10 bases. The CDR3 totals 14 residues. The V gene end was trimmed by 3 bases and the J gene end by 13 bases; junction bases not matched to a gene: 9. Germline V CDR1 and CDR2: MNHNS, SASEGT.

The rearrangement uses TRBV24-1 and TRBJ2-1, with D unclear. Trimming took 4 bases from V and 6 from J, leaving 3 bases between them. The CDR3 sequence is 11 residues long. The germline V gene encodes CDR1 KGHDR and CDR2 SFDVKD. CDR3 sequence (DNA): TGTGCCACCAGTGACCTCAATGAGCAGTTCTTC. Translating it yields CATSDLNEQFF.

V is TRBV10-3 and J is TRBJ1-5, with D unresolved. Germline-derived CDR1 and CDR2 are ENHRY and SYGVKD. The CDR3 totals 14 residues. The V end was cut by 3 bases, the J end by 10 bases, with 16 bases between. CDR3 nucleotide sequence: TGTGCCATCAGTGACAGGCCGGGGTTTCCACCCCAGCATTTT. Its translation is CAISDRPGFPPQHF.

This clone was seen more than once but under ten times. The J gene is TRBJ1-1, the V gene TRBV19; 8 bases agree with TRBD1. The germline V gene has CDR1 LNHDA and CDR2 SQIVND (reference sequence). The CDR3 covers 15 residues. The ends lost 5 bases at V and 7 bases at J; junction bases unmatched: 12. CDR3 loop: CASSAQGAGKNEAFF. CDR3 in DNA: TGTGCCAGTAGTGCCCAGGGGGCCGGAAAGAATGAAGCTTTCTTT.

The chain combines TRBV12-3 or TRBV12-4 with TRBJ1-6; D is possibly TRBD1 (6 bases). The CDR3 is 13 amino acids. The V end was cut by 2 bases, the J end by 8 bases, with 7 bases between. The CDR3 is CASSLKGDSPLHF. As DNA, the CDR3 is TGTGCCAGCAGTTTAAAGGGGGATTCACCCCTCCACTTT.